This TCR beta chain was recorded in a study of cytomegalovirus exposure and HLA in healthy donors. General study results and limits: The study flagged some 170 TCR beta chains as cytomegalovirus-associated. Despite most TCR sequences being rare, some public TCRs occurred in many donors.

Points on this clone: Its antigen is unknown.

Data came from immunoSEQ multiplex PCR; TCRdb stores just in-frame clones and leaves some out. The sample holds more than 90,000 clones, 85% to 95% seen once. The V and J ends lost 3 bases and 0 bases, in that order; junction bases with no gene match: 3. This CDR3 is 15 amino acids long. In germline, CDR1 is SGHTA, CDR2 FQGNSA. This chain joins TRBV7-2 and TRBJ2-3; TRBD2 agrees at 7 bases. The sequenced sample was PBMCs. The receptor was isolated from a woman in her twenties or thirties in good health and CMV-seropositive. The CDR3 is CASSFLAASTDTQYF. The CDR3 coding sequence is TGTGCCAGCAGCTTCCTAGCGGCTAGCACAGATACGCAGTATTTT.